This T cell receptor (beta chain) was documented in a study of blood T cell repertoires in COVID-19. In regard to this clone: The same CDR3 is also encoded by other DNA sequences in this sample.

Clones were sequenced by immunoSEQ multiplex PCR, and TCRdb holds only the in-frame ones, with some missing. Of about 270,000 clones listed, 91% are singletons. CDR1 MNHEY and CDR2 SMNVEV come from the germline V gene (reference sequence). The CDR3 sequence is 15 residues long. Trimming removed 2 bases at V and 0 bases at J, with 8 bases between. The clonotype originates from a man aged 40-49 years who had been exposed to COVID-19. The chain carries TRBV27 and TRBJ2-1, with TRBD2 as a possible D gene (5 bases). Sequencing was carried out using PBMCs or T cells enriched from blood (not recorded which). This chain's CDR3 is CASSLSGSSYNEQFF. The CDR3 DNA follows: TGTGCCAGCAGTTTAAGTGGGAGCTCCTACAATGAGCAGTTCTTC.